Listed here are 10 T cell receptor beta chains from one sample, sequenced in a study of blood T cell repertoires in COVID-19. Method: immunoSEQ multiplex PCR; TCRdb's copy keeps in-frame clones and lacks some. The sample records about 160,000 clones, roughly four fifths being singletons. Sequencing used peripheral blood. These receptors originate from a man aged 65 to 85 who had recovered from COVID-19.

This clone was seen a single time. The genes are TRBV19 and TRBJ2-2, with a tentative D call TRBD1 (6 bases). This CDR3 is built from 15 residues. Trimming left V 5 bases short and J 2 bases short, with 12 bases between. Germline CDR1 is LNHDA and CDR2 is SQIVND (reference sequence). Here the CDR3 reads CASSPGTLNTGELFF. CDR3 coding DNA: TGTGCCAGTAGTCCAGGGACACTTAACACCGGGGAGCTGTTTTTT.

V gene TRBV30 combines with J gene TRBJ2-3, with 8 positions matching TRBD2. Germline trimming cut 5 bases from V and 4 bases from J; bases unmatched to any gene: 5. This CDR3 is built from 13 residues. Germline V gene sequence: CDR1 GTSNPN, CDR2 SVGIG (reference sequence). CDR3 region: CAWARGGPDTQYF. Here the CDR3 DNA reads TGTGCCTGGGCCCGGGGGGGGCCAGATACGCAGTATTTT.

This chain links TRBV7-9 with TRBJ1-2; weak D call: TRBD1 (5 bases). V was clipped by 1 base and J by 3 bases, with 12 bases between them. Germline V gene data show CDR1 as SEHNR and CDR2 as FQNEAQ (reference sequence). The CDR3 covers 15 residues. CDR3 DNA sequence: TGTGCCAGCAGCTTAGGGGTTGCAGGGTACTATGGCTACACCTTC. Protein sequence: CASSLGVAGYYGYTF.

The chain uses TRBV19 and TRBJ2-7; TRBD1 aligns across 7 bases. This CDR3 spans 13 amino acids. The junction had 6 bases not matched to a gene; V was cut back by 5 bases and J by 5 bases. Germline assignment: CDR1 LNHDA and CDR2 SQIVND (reference sequence). The CDR3 protein is CASSLDRDHEQYF. CDR3 nucleotides: TGTGCCAGTAGTCTCGACAGGGATCACGAGCAGTACTTC.

This clone was picked up a small number of times. The chain employs TRBV29-1 and TRBJ2-5; 7 bases fit TRBD2. From germline, CDR1 is SQVTM and CDR2 ANQGSEA. V dropped 7 bases and J dropped 1; count of bases not matched to a gene: 9. The CDR3 consists of 14 residues. The CDR3 sequence is CSGRSGIGQETQYF. In nucleotides, the CDR3 is TGCAGCGGACGCAGCGGGATCGGCCAAGAGACCCAGTACTTC.

This clone was seen a single time. The chain links TRBV7-6 to TRBJ1-2; D gene ambiguous. Germline V lookup: CDR1 SGHVS, CDR2 FNYEAQ. The CDR3 covers 15 residues. V was clipped by 5 bases and J by 4 bases, with 17 bases between them. The CDR3 region has the DNA TGTGCCAGCAGCCACCGGGCCCGGGAGAGCTATGGCTACACCTTC. It encodes CASSHRARESYGYTF.

The chain carries TRBV3-1 (or the pseudogene TRBV3-2) and TRBJ2-3; D unresolved. V was cut by 5 bases and J by 9 bases, with 12 bases left in between. This CDR3 region has 12 residues. Germline CDR1 reads LGHDT; CDR2 reads YNNKEL (reference sequence). The CDR3 spells CASSWALGTQYF. CDR3 coding DNA: TGTGCCAGCAGCTGGGCCCTTGGAACGCAGTATTTT.

The chain couples TRBV28 to TRBJ1-1, with D tentatively TRBD1 (6 bases). Trimming pared 3 bases from V and 6 bases from J, leaving 17 bases between. The CDR3 is made up of 15 amino acids. Germline loops: CDR1 MDHEN, CDR2 SYDVKM. CDR3 loop: CASSFLGGRKAEAFF. The CDR3 DNA follows: TGTGCCAGCAGTTTTCTCGGGGGGCGCAAGGCTGAAGCTTTCTTT.

This chain joins TRBV15 and TRBJ2-2; 9 bases line up with TRBD2. V was pared by 4 bases and J by 5 bases, with 5 bases of the junction left unmatched. The V gene's germline CDR1 is LNHNV and CDR2 YYDKDF (reference sequence). The CDR3 runs 15 residues. Here the CDR3 DNA reads TGTGCCACCAGCAATAGCGGGAGTGGGACCGGGGAGCTGTTTTTT. As protein: CATSNSGSGTGELFF.

This chain links TRBV6-5 with TRBJ2-6; a possible D gene is TRBD1 (5 bases). Germline lookup yields CDR1 MNHEY and CDR2 SVGAGI. The CDR3 has 14 residues. V shed 10 bases and J shed 4 bases, with 14 bases lying between them. The CDR3 sequence is CATLGARGANVLTF. CDR3 coding DNA: TGTGCCACCCTAGGGGCGCGGGGGGCCAACGTCCTGACTTTC.